The 29 T cell receptor beta chains below were found in one sample sequenced in a study of response to subunit inactivated influenza vaccine. TCRdb used MiXCR to reprocess the RT-PCR reads, holding one entry per CDR3 protein. The data show under 550,000 distinct CDR3 sequences, 6.5% to 8% seen once. The sequencing used PBMCs from blood, collected around 25 months after vaccination. The receptors shown here come from a man aged 50 to 69 who received an inactivated influenza vaccine.

The chain combines TRBV6-1 with TRBJ2-7; D possibly matches TRBD1 or TRBD2 (5 bases each). V lost 4 bases, J lost 2 bases, and 15 bases lay in between. Germline V gives CDR1 MNHNS, CDR2 SASEGT. The CDR3 extends over 15 amino acids. The chain's CDR3 is CASSAPLVGAYEQYF. The CDR3 coding sequence is TGTGCCAGCAGTGCCCCTCTAGTGGGGGCCTACGAGCAGTACTTC.

This clonotype was seen many times. The rearrangement links TRBV7-2 to TRBJ2-1; 9 positions match TRBD1. CDR1 is SGHTA and CDR2 is FQGNSA in the germline V gene. The CDR3 loop spans 17 amino acids. The V and J ends lost 1 base and 6 bases, in that order; junction bases with no gene match: 10. This chain's CDR3 is CASSLGIAGQGGNEQFF. As DNA, the CDR3 is TGTGCCAGCAGCTTAGGGATTGCGGGACAGGGTGGCAATGAGCAGTTCTTC. Full variable domain (outside the CDR3, taken from reference TRBV7-2 and TRBJ2-1): GAGVSQSPSNKVTEKGKDVELRCDPISGHTALYWYRQSLGQGLEFLIYFQGNSAPDKSGLPSDRFSAERTGGSVSTLTIQRTQQEDSAVYLCASSLGIAGQGGNEQFFGPGTRLTVL.

V gene TRBV6-2 or TRBV6-3 combines with J gene TRBJ2-1, with 16 bases lining up with TRBD2. The germline gives CDR1 MNHEY, CDR2 SVGEGT. The CDR3 is 18 amino acids. Trimming at V came to 2 bases and at J to 2 bases, leaving 3 bases not matched to a gene. CDR3 protein: CASSYPGTSGGAYNEQFF. As DNA, the CDR3 is TGTGCCAGCAGTTACCCGGGGACTAGCGGGGGGGCCTACAATGAGCAGTTCTTC.

This clonotype was picked up a small number of times. The chain joins TRBV20-1 to TRBJ1-1; D unresolved. This CDR3 region has 13 residues. Trimming left V 0 bases short and J 3 bases short, with 8 bases between. Looked up from germline, CDR1 is DFQATT and CDR2 is SNEGSKA (reference sequence). The CDR3 loop reads CSARELWDTEAFF. The CDR3 DNA is TGCAGTGCTAGAGAACTATGGGACACTGAAGCTTTCTTT.

This chain joins TRBV4-3 and TRBJ2-7; no firm D call. The CDR3 spans 15 residues. Trimming stripped 0 bases from V and 0 bases from J, with 9 bases between. The germline V gene has CDR1 LGHNA and CDR2 YSLEER. CDR3 sequence (DNA): TGCGCCAGCAGCCAAGATGTGTGGAGCTCCTACGAGCAGTACTTC. This sequence encodes CASSQDVWSSYEQYF.

The rearrangement uses TRBV7-9 and TRBJ1-2; 7 bases line up with TRBD1. The CDR3 covers 14 residues. Unmatched junction bases numbered 7, after V lost 5 bases and J lost 4 bases. Germline V gene lookup returns CDR1 SEHNR and CDR2 FQNEAQ (reference sequence). The CDR3 reads CASSPGQTVYGYTF. CDR3 bases: TGTGCCAGCAGCCCGGGACAGACCGTCTATGGCTACACCTTC. Drawing the rest from reference TRBV7-9 and TRBJ1-2, the complete variable domain is DTGVSQNPRHKITKRGQNVTFRCDPISEHNRLYWYRQTLGQGPEFLTYFQNEAQLEKSRLLSDRFSAERPKGSFSTLEIQRTEQGDSAMYLCASSPGQTVYGYTFGSGTRLTVV.

This clonotype showed up just a few times. This chain uses TRBV6-5 with TRBJ2-7; D may be TRBD1 or TRBD2 (6 bases each). V lost 2 bases and J lost 3, with 11 bases in between. There are 14 residues in the CDR3. Germline values: CDR1 MNHEY, CDR2 SVGAGI. Here the CDR3 reads CASSYGGRNYEQYF. Written as DNA, the CDR3 is TGTGCCAGCAGTTACGGGGGGCGCAACTACGAGCAGTACTTC.

This clonotype was seen more than once but under ten times. This sequence joins TRBV20-1 and TRBJ1-1; no clear D. Germline V CDR1 and CDR2: DFQATT, SNEGSKA (reference sequence). The CDR3 has 10 residues. V shed 5 bases and J shed 10 bases, with 11 bases lying between them. In DNA, the CDR3 is TGCAGTGCTTCCGGCCCTGTAGCTTTCTTT. Its protein product is CSASGPVAFF.

The sample holds a few counts of this clonotype. The chain employs TRBV9 and TRBJ2-1, with 7 bases that match TRBD1. The CDR3 is made up of 15 amino acids. Germline CDR1 is SGDLS and CDR2 is YYNGEE. V gave up 0 bases and J gave up 2 bases; unmatched junction bases: 2. DNA for the CDR3: TGTGCCAGCAGCGTAGGACAGGGTACCTACAATGAGCAGTTCTTC. Protein: CASSVGQGTYNEQFF.

The sample holds a few counts of this clonotype. The chain is built from TRBV27 and TRBJ2-1, with a possible D match to TRBD1 (6 bases). Per the germline V gene, CDR1 is MNHEY and CDR2 is SMNVEV (reference sequence). Trimming stripped 5 bases from V and 12 bases from J, with 17 bases between. The CDR3 contains 13 residues. CDR3 in amino acids: CASSVRDKLGQFF. In DNA form, the CDR3 reads TGTGCCAGCAGTGTCCGGGACAAGCTGGGGCAGTTCTTC.

This chain connects TRBV27 to TRBJ1-1; TRBD1 is a possible D gene (5 bases). This CDR3 region has 15 residues. The V gene lost 5 bases and the J gene lost 5 bases, with 18 bases spanning the gap. Germline CDR1 and CDR2: MNHEY and SMNVEV (reference sequence). CDR3 amino acids: CASSPLTLGVTEAFF. The CDR3 DNA reads TGTGCCAGCAGTCCTCTGACGTTGGGGGTTACTGAAGCTTTCTTT.

This clonotype was detected ten times or more. The chain uses TRBV7-6 and TRBJ2-7; the match to TRBD1 covers 10 bases. The length of the CDR3 is 16 residues. The V and J ends lost 5 bases and 3 bases, in that order; junction bases with no gene match: 10. The germline V gene has CDR1 SGHVS and CDR2 FNYEAQ. CDR3 bases: TGTGCCAGCAGCCCCGAGCCGGGACAGGGGTACTACGAGCAGTACTTC. Protein sequence: CASSPEPGQGYYEQYF.

This clonotype was seen at least ten times. The CDR3, as DNA: TGTGCCACCAGCAGAGAATGGGGGGGATACGAGCAGTACTTC. Amino acids: CATSREWGGYEQYF. The chain couples TRBV15 to TRBJ2-7; 7 bases align to TRBD2. The V and J ends lost 0 bases and 4 bases, in that order; junction bases with no gene match: 3. CDR3 length: 14 residues. CDR1 is LNHNV, CDR2 YYDKDF, per germline (reference sequence). The full variable domain, completed using reference TRBV15 and TRBJ2-7, is DAMVIQNPRYQVTQFGKPVTLSCSQTLNHNVMYWYQQKSSQAPKLLFHYYDKDFNNEADTPDNFQSRRPNTSFCFLDIRSPGLGDTAMYLCATSREWGGYEQYFGPGTRLTVT.

This clonotype was seen ten or more times. The J gene is TRBJ2-7, the V gene TRBV4-1, with 9 bases identical to TRBD1. The CDR3 runs to 15 residues. CDR1 and CDR2 (germline): MGHRA, YSYEKL. V trimming: 0 bases; J trimming: 7 bases; junction bases outside the gene matches: 7. This chain's CDR3 is CASSQDDNRGREQYF. The CDR3 DNA follows: TGCGCCAGCAGCCAAGATGATAACAGGGGGCGGGAGCAGTACTTC.

This clonotype was seen ten or more times. The chain has TRBV11-1 and TRBJ1-2; D is perhaps TRBD1 (6 bases). The germline V gene has CDR1 SGHAT and CDR2 FQDESV (reference sequence). V gave up 5 bases and J gave up 4 bases, with 14 bases separating them. The CDR3 spans 14 residues. CDR3 sequence (DNA): TGTGCCAGCAGCCGCCCGGGGGCCTCCTATGGCTACACCTTC. It is translated as CASSRPGASYGYTF.

This rearrangement joins TRBV4-3 to TRBJ2-3; D ambiguous. Per germline, CDR1 LGHNA and CDR2 YSLEER. Trimming removed 0 bases at V and 4 bases at J, with 11 bases between. This CDR3 is built from 15 residues. The chain's CDR3 is CASSQDASASDTQYF. The CDR3, as DNA: TGCGCCAGCAGCCAAGATGCGTCGGCTTCAGATACGCAGTATTTT.

The V gene is TRBV5-1, the J gene TRBJ1-6; 8 bases fit TRBD1. V was clipped by 0 bases and J by 7 bases; unmatched bases: 3. CDR3 length: 15 residues. CDR1 is SGHRS and CDR2 is YFSETQ in the germline V gene. CDR3 sequence (DNA): TGCGCCAGCAGCTTGGCGGGACAGGCGAATTCACCCCTCCACTTT. Protein product: CASSLAGQANSPLHF.

There are many counts of this clonotype. This sequence joins TRBV5-1 and TRBJ2-3; D gene ambiguous. Germline CDR1 reads SGHRS; CDR2 reads YFSETQ. The CDR3 is 16 amino acids. Trimming left V 3 bases short and J 5 bases short, with 19 bases between. CDR3 in amino acids: CASSSRRSNAQDTQYF. The CDR3 bases are TGCGCCAGCAGCTCAAGACGGAGCAACGCACAAGATACGCAGTATTTT. The whole variable domain, remainder taken from reference TRBV5-1 and TRBJ2-3, is KAGVTQTPRYLIKTRGQQVTLSCSPISGHRSVSWYQQTPGQGLQFLFEYFSETQRNKGNFPGRFSGRQFSNSRSEMNVSTLELGDSALYLCASSSRRSNAQDTQYFGPGTRLTVL.

This clonotype came up many times. The gene calls are TRBV13 and TRBJ2-5; D ambiguous. The V gene's germline CDR1 is PRHDT and CDR2 FYEKMQ (reference sequence). The CDR3 is 16 amino acids. The V gene lost 5 bases and the J gene lost 5 bases, with 21 bases spanning the gap. CDR3 DNA sequence: TGTGCCAGCAGCCCCCGCGGCTTGTGGGGTAGGGAGACCCAGTACTTC. Encoded protein: CASSPRGLWGRETQYF.

The gene calls are TRBV6-2 or TRBV6-3 and TRBJ1-5, with 8 bases identical to TRBD1. The CDR3 extends over 13 amino acids. The germline gives CDR1 MNHEY, CDR2 SVGEGT. With 5 bases clipped from V and 6 bases from J, the junction kept 3 bases outside the gene matches. The CDR3, as DNA: TGTGCCAGCAGTGACAGGGGCGGTCAGCCCCAGCATTTT. It codes for CASSDRGGQPQHF.

This clonotype was seen many times. CDR3 region: CASSEGPTGLEAFF. The CDR3 region has the DNA TGTGCCAGCAGTGAGGGACCAACAGGACTTGAAGCTTTCTTT. V gene TRBV2 combines with J gene TRBJ1-1; D is possibly TRBD1 (5 bases). Germline loops: CDR1 SNHLY, CDR2 FYNNEI. V was shortened by 3 bases and J by 7 bases, with 15 bases between the two germline ends. The CDR3 sequence is 14 residues long.

This clonotype was seen only a few times. The chain carries TRBV11-2 and TRBJ2-7; D perhaps matches TRBD2 (6 bases). Germline V gene data show CDR1 as SGHAT and CDR2 as FQNNGV. This CDR3 region has 19 residues. Deletions cut 1 base from V and 3 bases from J, with 25 bases between. The chain's CDR3 is CASSLVVGRAGREFYEQYF. CDR3 DNA sequence: TGTGCCAGCAGCTTAGTAGTAGGACGGGCAGGACGGGAGTTCTACGAGCAGTACTTC.

The chain is built from TRBV7-8 and TRBJ1-1; 7 bases match TRBD1. Germline V CDR1 and CDR2: SGHVS, FQNEAQ. The CDR3 has 16 amino acids. Germline trimming cut 5 bases from V and 3 bases from J; bases unmatched to any gene: 12. CDR3 nucleotide sequence: TGTGCCAGCAGCCCAACAGTCCCGGGACAGTACACTGAAGCTTTCTTT. Amino acid sequence: CASSPTVPGQYTEAFF.

This clonotype occurred a few times. The V call is TRBV24-1, the J call TRBJ2-5; D is uncertain. Trimming took 3 bases from V and 5 from J, leaving 9 bases between them. CDR3 length: 13 residues. Germline values: CDR1 KGHDR, CDR2 SFDVKD. CDR3 bases: TGTGCCACCAGTGATACTCGGATGGAGACCCAGTACTTC. This codes for CATSDTRMETQYF.

This chain's CDR3 is CASSSLTGFNEQFF. CDR3 DNA sequence: TGTGCCAGCAGTAGCCTGACAGGGTTCAATGAGCAGTTCTTC. The genes are TRBV7-9 and TRBJ2-1; 7 bases are shared with TRBD1. The CDR3 length is 14 residues. Germline V CDR1 and CDR2: SEHNR, FQNEAQ (reference sequence). The J segment lost 6 bases and the V segment lost 6 bases, leaving 8 bases of the junction unmatched.

This clonotype was recorded a few times. The J gene is TRBJ2-3, the V gene TRBV11-2; 8 bases align to TRBD2. Germline CDR1 reads SGHAT; CDR2 reads FQNNGV. The CDR3 has 17 residues. V was pared by 1 base and J by 0 bases, with 6 bases of the junction left unmatched. CDR3 sequence: CASSLGGGKTSTDTQYF. DNA for the CDR3: TGTGCCAGCAGCTTAGGCGGGGGGAAAACTAGCACAGATACGCAGTATTTT. Drawing the rest from reference TRBV11-2 and TRBJ2-3, the complete variable domain is EAGVAQSPRYKIIEKRQSVAFWCNPISGHATLYWYQQILGQGPKLLIQFQNNGVVDDSQLPKDRFSAERLKGVDSTLKIQPAKLEDSAVYLCASSLGGGKTSTDTQYFGPGTRLTVL.

This clonotype was observed many times. CDR3 residues: CASSSPSGFAQYF. Here the CDR3 DNA reads TGTGCCAGCAGTTCCCCCTCGGGTTTCGCGCAGTATTTT. The chain combines TRBV6-5 with TRBJ2-3; D gene uncertain. CDR3 length equals 13 residues. V dropped 4 bases and J dropped 10 bases, with 15 bases sitting between them. Germline V CDR1 and CDR2: MNHEY, SVGAGI.

The CDR3 protein is CASSLWQASLNEQFF. CDR3 sequence (DNA): TGTGCCAGCAGCTTGTGGCAGGCTAGTCTCAATGAGCAGTTCTTC. This rearrangement joins TRBV5-5 to TRBJ2-1, with D uncertain. The germline V gene encodes CDR1 SGHKS and CDR2 YYEKEE (reference sequence). V gave up 1 base and J gave up 6 bases, with 14 bases separating them. This CDR3 is 15 amino acids long.

The chain combines TRBV20-1 with TRBJ1-5, with D hard to call. The CDR3 runs 14 residues. Germline CDR1 DFQATT, CDR2 SNEGSKA (reference sequence). V lost 2 bases to trimming and J lost 3 bases, with 11 bases between them. CDR3 sequence: CSARSRANNQPQHF. As DNA, the CDR3 is TGCAGTGCTAGATCGCGCGCGAACAATCAGCCCCAGCATTTT.